A single sample gave rise to the 23 T cell receptor beta chains below, sequenced in a study of T cell responses to AZD1222 COVID-19 vaccine. Assay used: immunoSEQ multiplex PCR; TCRdb lists only in-frame clones, some missing. Of about 110,000 clones in the sample, about 80% were seen once. The sample in question was peripheral blood, obtained on day 0 of AZD1222 vaccination. The receptor source for this set is an adult in good health.

The V and J genes are TRBV7-6 and TRBJ1-2; D is possibly TRBD1 (5 bases). Between the trimmed V and J ends, which lost 5 bases and 2 bases, there was a span of 21 bases. The germline V gene has CDR1 SGHVS and CDR2 FNYEAQ. This CDR3 comprises 17 residues. CDR3 in DNA: TGTGCCAGCAGCCCCGGGACGGTTAATTCTCGGAACTATGGCTACACCTTC. Translation: CASSPGTVNSRNYGYTF.

CDR3 protein: CASSIRGRGGTDTQYF. The DNA for the CDR3 is TGTGCCAGTAGTATACGTGGGAGGGGAGGCACAGATACGCAGTATTTT. The rearrangement joins TRBV19 to TRBJ2-3; 7 nucleotides match TRBD2. There are 16 residues in the CDR3. Germline assignment: CDR1 LNHDA and CDR2 SQIVND (reference sequence). Trimming at V came to 2 bases and at J to 1 base, leaving 6 bases not matched to a gene.

CDR3 region: CASSLGGRQPQHF. For the CDR3, the DNA is TGCGCCAGCAGCTTGGGGGGAAGACAGCCCCAGCATTTT. The rearrangement uses TRBV5-1 and TRBJ1-5; D unresolved. CDR1 and CDR2 (germline): SGHRS, YFSETQ. The CDR3 extends over 13 amino acids. The ends were cut back, 0 bases at V and 7 bases at J, with 8 bases in the middle.

The rearrangement uses TRBV7-2 and TRBJ2-2; the D is unclear. The V gene lost 3 bases and the J gene lost 0 bases, with 11 bases spanning the gap. Germline V gene sequence: CDR1 SGHTA, CDR2 FQGNSA. The CDR3 extends over 16 amino acids. The CDR3 reads CASSFQSGTNTGELFF. DNA for the CDR3: TGTGCCAGCAGCTTCCAGTCCGGAACGAACACCGGGGAGCTGTTTTTT. Full variable domain (missing parts from reference TRBV7-2 and TRBJ2-2): GAGVSQSPSNKVTEKGKDVELRCDPISGHTALYWYRQSLGQGLEFLIYFQGNSAPDKSGLPSDRFSAERTGGSVSTLTIQRTQQEDSAVYLCASSFQSGTNTGELFFGEGSRLTVL.

V and J are TRBV4-2 and TRBJ2-3; 9 nucleotides align to TRBD2. Losses at the gene ends were 2 bases for V and 7 bases for J; bases not matched to a gene: 10. CDR1 is LGHNA and CDR2 is YNFKEQ in the germline V gene. This CDR3 spans 16 amino acids. The CDR3 sequence: CASSQPAGGGENTQYF. CDR3 nucleotides: TGTGCCAGCAGCCAACCAGCGGGCGGGGGGGAGAATACGCAGTATTTT.

This chain connects TRBV28 to TRBJ1-4; D gene uncertain. The V and J ends lost 7 bases and 0 bases respectively, with 6 bases between them. The CDR3 is 13 amino acids. The V gene's germline CDR1 is MDHEN and CDR2 SYDVKM. The CDR3 region has the DNA TGTGCCAGCACCCGCGCAACTAATGAAAAACTGTTTTTT. Residues: CASTRATNEKLFF. The full variable domain, in which reference TRBV28 and TRBJ1-4 provide the parts outside the CDR3, is DVKVTQSSRYLVKRTGEKVFLECVQDMDHENMFWYRQDPGLGLRLIYFSYDVKMKEKGDIPEGYSVSREKKERFSLILESASTNQTSMYLCASTRATNEKLFFGSGTQLSVL.

This chain connects TRBV21-1 to TRBJ2-7; no DNA check was done on the table's D call, TRBD1. TRBV21-1 is reported as a pseudogene. CDR3 length: 13 amino acids. The chain's CDR3 is CASKDRSSYEQYF. The CDR3 DNA follows: TGTGCCAGCAAAGACAGGAGCTCCTACGAGCAGTACTTC.

The chain recombines TRBV12-3 or TRBV12-4 with TRBJ2-7; D remains ambiguous. V lost 5 bases and J 1 base, leaving 6 bases between the germline ends. The CDR3 contains 12 residues. CDR3 bases: TGTGCCAGCAGTACTGGATCCTACGAGCAGTACTTC. It translates to CASSTGSYEQYF.

The chain has TRBV2 and TRBJ2-5; D not certain. V was clipped by 5 bases and J by 5 bases, with 6 bases between them. The germline V gene has CDR1 SNHLY and CDR2 FYNNEI. This CDR3 has 11 amino acids. The CDR3 sequence is CASSPWETQYF. CDR3 nucleotide sequence: TGTGCCAGCAGTCCCTGGGAGACCCAGTACTTC.

V usage is TRBV28 and J usage is TRBJ1-5; a possible D gene is TRBD1 (5 bases). The CDR3 runs to 14 residues. Deletions cut 7 bases from V and 7 bases from J, with 17 bases between. Germline-derived CDR1 and CDR2 are MDHEN and SYDVKM. This chain's CDR3 is CASTPGGVRQPQHF. Written as DNA, the CDR3 is TGTGCCAGCACCCCTGGGGGAGTCCGCCAGCCCCAGCATTTT.

The V call is TRBV7-9, the J call TRBJ2-7, with TRBD1 identical over 12 bases. After removal of 5 bases from V and 7 bases from J, the junction contained 6 bases not matched to a gene. CDR3 length equals 14 residues. The V gene's germline CDR1 is SEHNR and CDR2 FQNEAQ (reference sequence). CDR3 nucleotides: TGTGCCAGCAGCAGGGGACAGGGGGCTGGAGAGCAGTACTTC. Amino acid sequence: CASSRGQGAGEQYF.

In nucleotides, the CDR3 is TGTGCCAGCAGCCCGCGGACTGCAGGACTGTGGGGCTACACCTTC. Translation: CASSPRTAGLWGYTF. V usage is TRBV7-2 and J usage is TRBJ1-2; D is unclear. CDR3 length: 15 amino acids. V lost 5 bases and J lost 8, with 21 bases in between. Germline V gives CDR1 SGHTA, CDR2 FQGNSA.

This clone appeared a single time. The V call is TRBV3-1 (or the pseudogene TRBV3-2), the J call TRBJ1-2; no definite D call. Germline values: CDR1 LGHDT, CDR2 YNNKEL (reference sequence). Trimming left V 0 bases short and J 7 bases short, with 9 bases between. This CDR3 spans 13 amino acids. The CDR3 DNA is TGTGCCAGCAGCCAAGATTCCGGCCGTGGCTACACCTTC. It is translated as CASSQDSGRGYTF.

The genes are TRBV3-1 (or the pseudogene TRBV3-2) and TRBJ2-7; D possibly corresponds to TRBD1 (6 bases). V lost 4 bases, J lost 3 bases, and 7 bases lay in between. From germline, CDR1 is LGHDT and CDR2 YNNKEL (reference sequence). The CDR3 covers 12 residues. The CDR3 DNA follows: TGTGCCAGCAGCCGGGACATCTACGAGCAGTACTTC. This gives the protein CASSRDIYEQYF.

The chain joins TRBV15 to TRBJ2-7, with D hard to call. This CDR3 is 13 amino acids long. CDR1 LNHNV and CDR2 YYDKDF come from the germline V gene (reference sequence). V was cut by 3 bases and J by 7 bases, with 13 bases left in between. The CDR3 DNA reads TGTGCCACCAGCAGGAACAAATTCGGGGAGCAGTACTTC. Its translation is CATSRNKFGEQYF. Filled out from reference TRBV15 and TRBJ2-7, the complete variable domain reads DAMVIQNPRYQVTQFGKPVTLSCSQTLNHNVMYWYQQKSSQAPKLLFHYYDKDFNNEADTPDNFQSRRPNTSFCFLDIRSPGLGDTAMYLCATSRNKFGEQYFGPGTRLTVT.

V and J are TRBV28 and TRBJ2-3; no firm D call. CDR1 and CDR2 from the germline V gene are MDHEN and SYDVKM. V gave up 2 bases and J gave up 6 bases, with 3 bases separating them. CDR3 size: 11 residues. The CDR3 loop reads CASSLGDTQYF. CDR3 sequence (DNA): TGTGCCAGCAGTTTAGGGGATACGCAGTATTTT.

The chain couples TRBV4-1 to TRBJ1-2; 9 nucleotides agree with TRBD1. The CDR3 length is 15 residues. With 0 bases clipped from V and 5 bases from J, the junction kept 4 bases outside the gene matches. The germline V gene has CDR1 MGHRA and CDR2 YSYEKL. As DNA, the CDR3 is TGCGCCAGCAGCCAAGAACCACAGGGGGCGTATGGCTACACCTTC. Encoded protein: CASSQEPQGAYGYTF.

The genes are TRBV7-9 and TRBJ1-1, with 9 nucleotides matching TRBD1. The CDR3 covers 16 residues. The trim removed 1 base at V and 4 bases at J, leaving 7 bases unmatched. Germline CDR1 and CDR2: SEHNR and FQNEAQ (reference sequence). The CDR3 loop reads CASSLGPGQGRTEAFF. CDR3 bases: TGTGCCAGCAGCTTAGGCCCAGGACAGGGGCGCACTGAAGCTTTCTTT. Full variable domain (missing parts from reference TRBV7-9 and TRBJ1-1): DTGVSQNPRHKITKRGQNVTFRCDPISEHNRLYWYRQTLGQGPEFLTYFQNEAQLEKSRLLSDRFSAERPKGSFSTLEIQRTEQGDSAMYLCASSLGPGQGRTEAFFGQGTRLTVV.

The V and J genes are TRBV28 and TRBJ1-2; 9 bases line up with TRBD1. CDR1 is MDHEN and CDR2 is SYDVKM in the germline V gene. This CDR3 comprises 14 residues. J was trimmed by 0 bases and V by 8 bases; bases with no gene match: 4. This CDR3 reads CASGRTGANYGYTF. The DNA of the CDR3 is TGTGCCAGCGGAAGGACAGGGGCTAACTATGGCTACACCTTC.

The chain carries TRBV29-1 and TRBJ1-2; 8 bases are a match to TRBD1. The germline V gene has CDR1 SQVTM and CDR2 ANQGSEA. V shed 4 bases and J 4 bases; nucleotides not matched to a gene: 5. The CDR3 has 13 amino acids. The CDR3 sequence is CSVAQGAGYGYTF. CDR3 nucleotides: TGCAGCGTTGCCCAGGGGGCAGGCTATGGCTACACCTTC.

V usage is TRBV5-1 and J usage is TRBJ2-5, with 9 bases aligning to TRBD1. Germline CDR1 SGHRS, CDR2 YFSETQ. CDR3 length: 15 residues. The V and J ends lost 1 base and 5 bases, in that order; junction bases with no gene match: 6. The CDR3 spells CASSLIGTGLETQYF. CDR3 sequence (DNA): TGCGCCAGCAGCTTGATTGGGACAGGGTTGGAGACCCAGTACTTC.

The chain is built from TRBV25-1 and TRBJ2-4; TRBD2 matches 8 bases. The CDR3 totals 14 residues. Germline V gene data show CDR1 as MGHDK and CDR2 as SYGVNS. With 3 bases clipped from V and 8 bases from J, the junction kept 6 bases outside the gene matches. The CDR3 DNA follows: TGTGCCAGCAGTGATACCAGCGGGAGAGACATTCAGTACTTC. It specifies CASSDTSGRDIQYF.

V and J are TRBV12-3 or TRBV12-4 and TRBJ2-5; 7 bases line up with TRBD1. V lost 6 bases and J lost 6; bases outside the gene matches: 4. This CDR3 spans 12 amino acids. CDR3 sequence (DNA): TGTGCCAGCAGCACAGGGGCTAAGACCCAGTACTTC. As protein: CASSTGAKTQYF.